Listed below are T cell receptor beta chains from one sample, sequenced in a study of T cells in Graves' hyperthyroidism and ophthalmopathy. Via MiXCR, TCRdb re-called the multiplex PCR reads, giving one row per CDR3 protein. The data contain approximately 380,000 distinct CDR3 sequences, over 15% of them seen just once; the ten biggest clones take up about 4%. Source material: blood. All receptors come from a woman between 18 and 29 years old with Graves' hyperthyroidism. The CDR3 runs from the conserved cysteine through the conserved F or W. The order of the fields is V gene, J gene, clone size, D gene, CDR3 length, CDR3 protein, CDR3 DNA. A D gene is named only where the DNA matches it firmly. Size tells how often a clone was seen (once, few, many) or the class of an expanded clone, and some rows leave it out.

V gene: TRBV3-1; J gene: TRBJ2-5; clone size: many; D gene: TRBD2; CDR3 length: 18; CDR3 protein: CASSQAGLAGANQETQYF; CDR3 DNA: TGTGCCAGCAGCCAAGCTGGACTAGCGGGGGCTAACCAAGAGACCCAGTACTTC
V gene: TRBV14; J gene: TRBJ2-3; clone size: .; D gene: .; CDR3 length: 14; CDR3 protein: CASSQVLAADTQYF; CDR3 DNA: TGTGCCAGCAGCCAAGTCCTAGCTGCAGATACGCAGTATTTT
V gene: TRBV18; J gene: TRBJ1-3; clone size: .; D gene: .; CDR3 length: 15; CDR3 protein: CASSPRDPAGNTIYF; CDR3 DNA: TGTGCCAGCTCCCCTCGGGACCCCGCTGGAAACACCATATATTTT
V gene: TRBV20-1; J gene: TRBJ1-3; clone size: many; D gene: .; CDR3 length: 12; CDR3 protein: CSASKTGSGIYF; CDR3 DNA: TGCAGTGCTAGTAAAACAGGCTCGGGCATATATTTT
V gene: TRBV27; J gene: TRBJ1-2; clone size: few; D gene: .; CDR3 length: 17; CDR3 protein: CASRDVSAAAARYGYTF; CDR3 DNA: TGTGCCAGCAGGGACGTTTCGGCGGCAGCGGCTCGATATGGCTACACCTTC
V gene: TRBV19; J gene: TRBJ1-5; clone size: few; D gene: .; CDR3 length: 16; CDR3 protein: CASSIEGGHLNQPQHF; CDR3 DNA: TGTGCCAGTAGTATAGAAGGGGGACATCTAAATCAGCCCCAGCATTTT
V gene: TRBV14; J gene: TRBJ2-5; clone size: many; D gene: TRBD2; CDR3 length: 16; CDR3 protein: CASSPAGGQGQETQYF; CDR3 DNA: TGTGCCAGCAGCCCAGCGGGGGGGCAAGGGCAAGAGACCCAGTACTTC
V gene: TRBV19; J gene: TRBJ1-1; clone size: many; D gene: .; CDR3 length: 16; CDR3 protein: CASKTSSYRVNTEAFF; CDR3 DNA: TGTGCCAGTAAGACCTCCTCCTACAGGGTGAACACTGAAGCTTTCTTT
V gene: TRBV11-2; J gene: TRBJ1-1; clone size: many; D gene: .; CDR3 length: 13; CDR3 protein: CASSLDLPGRAFF; CDR3 DNA: TGTGCCAGCAGCTTAGATCTACCCGGGAGAGCTTTCTTT
V gene: TRBV10-1; J gene: TRBJ1-1; clone size: many; D gene: .; CDR3 length: 14; CDR3 protein: CASSAGRTNTEAFF; CDR3 DNA: TGCGCCAGCAGTGCGGGCAGAACGAACACTGAAGCTTTCTTT
V gene: TRBV30; J gene: TRBJ1-1; clone size: once; D gene: .; CDR3 length: 14; CDR3 protein: CACGWGHLNTEAFF; CDR3 DNA: TGTGCCTGCGGTTGGGGGCATCTGAACACTGAAGCTTTCTTT
V gene: TRBV6-1; J gene: TRBJ1-2; clone size: .; D gene: .; CDR3 length: 15; CDR3 protein: CASSEVEGQGHGYTF; CDR3 DNA: TGTGCCAGCAGTGAAGTGGAGGGTCAAGGTCATGGCTACACCTTC
V gene: TRBV6-1; J gene: TRBJ2-3; clone size: .; D gene: .; CDR3 length: 14; CDR3 protein: CASSPPGATDTQYF; CDR3 DNA: TGTGCCAGCAGTCCGCCCGGGGCCACAGATACGCAGTATTTT
V gene: TRBV6-5; J gene: TRBJ1-2; clone size: .; D gene: .; CDR3 length: 16; CDR3 protein: CASSFGQRGGGYGYTF; CDR3 DNA: TGTGCCAGCAGTTTTGGCCAGCGGGGCGGAGGGTATGGCTACACCTTC
V gene: TRBV20-1; J gene: TRBJ1-2; clone size: few; D gene: .; CDR3 length: 11; CDR3 protein: CSAWGKGGYTF; CDR3 DNA: TGCAGTGCTTGGGGGAAGGGGGGCTACACCTTC
V gene: TRBV7-9; J gene: TRBJ2-3; clone size: .; D gene: .; CDR3 length: 12; CDR3 protein: CASSHYGDTQYF; CDR3 DNA: TGTGCCAGCAGTCACTATGGAGATACGCAGTATTTT
V gene: TRBV20-1; J gene: TRBJ2-7; clone size: many; D gene: TRBD1; CDR3 length: 14; CDR3 protein: CSPLSGTGAYEQYF; CDR3 DNA: TGCAGTCCCCTCTCCGGGACAGGGGCCTACGAGCAGTACTTC
V gene: TRBV6-1; J gene: TRBJ1-6; clone size: .; D gene: TRBD1; CDR3 length: 14; CDR3 protein: CASSEGQGRSPLHF; CDR3 DNA: TGTGCCAGCAGTGAGGGACAGGGCCGATCACCCCTCCACTTT
V gene: TRBV9; J gene: TRBJ2-7; clone size: many; D gene: .; CDR3 length: 15; CDR3 protein: CASSATATREYEQYF; CDR3 DNA: TGTGCCAGCAGCGCGACCGCGACAAGAGAGTACGAGCAGTACTTC
V gene: TRBV6-1; J gene: TRBJ2-2; clone size: .; D gene: .; CDR3 length: 14; CDR3 protein: CASRLQGLGGELFF; CDR3 DNA: TGTGCCAGCAGACTACAGGGACTCGGCGGGGAGCTGTTTTTT
V gene: TRBV30; J gene: TRBJ1-1; clone size: many; D gene: .; CDR3 length: 12; CDR3 protein: CAWGRLNTEAFF; CDR3 DNA: TGTGCCTGGGGACGGTTGAACACTGAAGCTTTCTTT
V gene: TRBV19; J gene: TRBJ1-3; clone size: many; D gene: TRBD1; CDR3 length: 17; CDR3 protein: CASGTGTGSPSGNTIYF; CDR3 DNA: TGTGCCAGTGGAACCGGGACAGGGAGCCCCTCTGGAAACACCATATATTTT
V gene: TRBV11-2; J gene: TRBJ2-7; clone size: many; D gene: TRBD1; CDR3 length: 16; CDR3 protein: CASSVTTGDHSYEQYF; CDR3 DNA: TGTGCCAGCAGCGTTACCACAGGGGACCACTCCTACGAGCAGTACTTC
V gene: TRBV4-1; J gene: TRBJ1-5; clone size: many; D gene: TRBD1; CDR3 length: 17; CDR3 protein: CASSHPAGAQGDQPQHF; CDR3 DNA: TGCGCCAGCAGCCACCCGGCAGGCGCACAGGGGGATCAGCCCCAGCATTTT
V gene: TRBV7-2; J gene: TRBJ1-2; clone size: .; D gene: .; CDR3 length: 11; CDR3 protein: CASSSQLRYTF; CDR3 DNA: TGTGCCAGCAGCTCCCAGCTGCGGTACACCTTC
V gene: TRBV12-3/TRBV12-4; J gene: TRBJ2-5; clone size: many; D gene: TRBD2; CDR3 length: 15; CDR3 protein: CASSPLAGGVETQYF; CDR3 DNA: TGTGCCAGCAGCCCATTAGCGGGGGGGGTAGAGACCCAGTACTTC
V gene: TRBV13; J gene: TRBJ1-3; clone size: few; D gene: .; CDR3 length: 18; CDR3 protein: CASRQTPPDTLSGNTIYF; CDR3 DNA: TGTGCCAGCAGGCAAACCCCCCCGGACACCCTCTCTGGAAACACCATATATTTT
V gene: TRBV28; J gene: TRBJ1-5; clone size: few; D gene: TRBD1; CDR3 length: 16; CDR3 protein: CASRGTGTLSNQPQHF; CDR3 DNA: TGTGCCAGCCGAGGGACAGGGACCCTTAGCAATCAGCCCCAGCATTTT
V gene: TRBV6-2/TRBV6-3; J gene: TRBJ2-3; clone size: many; D gene: TRBD1; CDR3 length: 12; CDR3 protein: CETRGNTDTQYF; CDR3 DNA: TGTGAAACCAGGGGGAACACAGATACGCAGTATTTT
V gene: TRBV12-3/TRBV12-4; J gene: TRBJ2-7; clone size: once; D gene: TRBD2; CDR3 length: 14; CDR3 protein: CASSFGGGVSEQYF; CDR3 DNA: TGTGCCAGCAGTTTCGGCGGGGGGGTGTCCGAGCAGTACTTC
V gene: TRBV7-9; J gene: TRBJ2-7; clone size: many; D gene: .; CDR3 length: 12; CDR3 protein: CASSQKGYEQYF; CDR3 DNA: TGTGCCAGCAGCCAGAAAGGATACGAGCAGTACTTC
V gene: TRBV9; J gene: TRBJ2-7; clone size: many; D gene: .; CDR3 length: 13; CDR3 protein: CASSFNYGDEQYF; CDR3 DNA: TGTGCCAGCAGCTTCAATTACGGGGACGAGCAGTACTTC
V gene: TRBV20-1; J gene: TRBJ1-6; clone size: .; D gene: .; CDR3 length: 12; CDR3 protein: CSARQANSPLHF; CDR3 DNA: TGCAGTGCTAGGCAGGCTAATTCACCCCTCCACTTT
V gene: TRBV28; J gene: TRBJ2-7; clone size: few; D gene: TRBD2; CDR3 length: 14; CDR3 protein: CASSFSGRAGEQYF; CDR3 DNA: TGTGCCAGCAGTTTTAGCGGGAGGGCCGGCGAGCAGTACTTC
V gene: TRBV11-2; J gene: TRBJ1-5; clone size: many; D gene: .; CDR3 length: 14; CDR3 protein: CASSLGSVEQPQHF; CDR3 DNA: TGTGCCAGCAGCTTAGGTTCCGTGGAGCAGCCCCAGCATTTT
V gene: TRBV4-2; J gene: TRBJ1-2; clone size: .; D gene: .; CDR3 length: 13; CDR3 protein: CASSHGQSNGYTF; CDR3 DNA: TGTGCCAGCAGCCACGGACAGTCTAATGGCTACACCTTC
V gene: TRBV29-1; J gene: TRBJ2-7; clone size: many; D gene: .; CDR3 length: 11; CDR3 protein: CSVELGSEQYF; CDR3 DNA: TGCAGCGTTGAATTGGGTAGTGAGCAGTACTTC
V gene: TRBV30; J gene: TRBJ2-5; clone size: many; D gene: .; CDR3 length: 13; CDR3 protein: CAWNVRGSGTQYF; CDR3 DNA: TGTGCCTGGAATGTGCGGGGCTCGGGGACCCAGTACTTC
V gene: TRBV30; J gene: TRBJ2-4; clone size: few; D gene: .; CDR3 length: 15; CDR3 protein: CALGPADLRKNIQYF; CDR3 DNA: TGTGCCCTGGGCCCAGCGGATTTGCGGAAAAACATTCAGTACTTC